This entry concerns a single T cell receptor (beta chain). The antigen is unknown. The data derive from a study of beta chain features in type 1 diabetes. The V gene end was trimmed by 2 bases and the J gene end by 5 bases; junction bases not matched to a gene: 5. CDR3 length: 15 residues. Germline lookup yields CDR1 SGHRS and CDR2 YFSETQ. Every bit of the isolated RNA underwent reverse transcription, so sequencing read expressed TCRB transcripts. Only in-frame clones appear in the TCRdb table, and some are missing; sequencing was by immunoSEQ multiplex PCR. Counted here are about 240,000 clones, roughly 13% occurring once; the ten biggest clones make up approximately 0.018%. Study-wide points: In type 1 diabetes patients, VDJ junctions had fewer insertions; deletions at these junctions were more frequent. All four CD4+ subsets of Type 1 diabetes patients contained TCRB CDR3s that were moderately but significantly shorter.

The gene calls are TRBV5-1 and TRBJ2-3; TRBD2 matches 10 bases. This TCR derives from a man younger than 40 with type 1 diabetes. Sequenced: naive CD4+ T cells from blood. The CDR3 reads CASSLAGGPEDTQYF. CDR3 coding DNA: TGCGCCAGCAGCTTAGCGGGAGGGCCGGAAGATACGCAGTATTTT.